Sequencing of this TCR beta chain was carried out in a study of T-cell reconstitution after alpha-beta-depleted transplantation in children. Using unique molecular identifiers, the investigators prepared the TCRbeta library. TCRdb reprocessed the PCR reads via MiXCR and lists one record per CDR3 protein. The repertoire includes about 640,000 distinct CDR3 sequences, roughly 17% of them detected once, and 0.8% to 1.1% sits in the top ten. V was clipped by 0 bases and J by 8 bases; unmatched bases: 9. The CDR3 consists of 15 residues. Germline V lookup: CDR1 DFQATT, CDR2 SNEGSKA (reference sequence). The source was PBMCs from the stem cell graft donor, collected from the stem cell graft. The J gene is TRBJ1-2, the V gene TRBV20-1; TRBD1 matches 10 bases. The sequence derives from a human donor who donated a stem cell graft to a child with acute myeloid leukemia. CDR3 residues: CSARDWDRGILGYTF. The CDR3 nucleotides read TGCAGTGCTAGAGATTGGGACAGGGGAATATTGGGCTACACCTTC.